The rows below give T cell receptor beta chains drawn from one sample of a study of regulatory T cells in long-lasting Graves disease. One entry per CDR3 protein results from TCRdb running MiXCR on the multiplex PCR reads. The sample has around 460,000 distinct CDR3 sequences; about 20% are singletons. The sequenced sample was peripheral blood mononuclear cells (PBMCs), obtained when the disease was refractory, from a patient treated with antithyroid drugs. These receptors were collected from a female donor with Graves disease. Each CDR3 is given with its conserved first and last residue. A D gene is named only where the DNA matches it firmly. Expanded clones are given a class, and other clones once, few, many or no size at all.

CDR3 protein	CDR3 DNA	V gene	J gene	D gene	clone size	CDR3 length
CASSSFDRIQETQYF	TGTGCCAGCAGCTCCTTCGACAGGATCCAAGAGACCCAGTACTTC	TRBV28	TRBJ2-5	-	many	15
CASSYSPGPGLYEKLFF	TGTGCCAGCAGTTACAGCCCGGGCCCCGGCCTATATGAAAAACTGTTTTTT	TRBV6-5	TRBJ1-4	-	-	17
CSAKGQGPHEQYF	TGCAGTGCTAAGGGACAGGGACCCCACGAGCAGTACTTC	TRBV20-1	TRBJ2-7	TRBD1	-	13
CASKDIQGALRGYTF	TGTGCCAGTAAAGACATACAGGGGGCGTTGAGAGGCTACACCTTC	TRBV19	TRBJ1-2	TRBD1	many	15
CASSLDDRVWEKLFF	TGTGCCAGCAGCTTAGATGACAGGGTTTGGGAAAAACTGTTTTTT	TRBV7-2	TRBJ1-4	TRBD1	many	15
CASSRTEVGVTQYF	TGTGCCAGCAGCCGGACCGAGGTCGGAGTTACGCAGTATTTT	TRBV14	TRBJ2-3	-	-	14
CSARDRRPASGNTIYF	TGCAGTGCTAGAGATCGGAGGCCAGCCTCTGGAAACACCATATATTTT	TRBV20-1	TRBJ1-3	-	few	16
CASTFGLETGNSPLHF	TGTGCCAGCACCTTTGGGCTTGAGACAGGGAATTCACCCCTCCACTTT	TRBV13	TRBJ1-6	TRBD1	few	16
CASSGAVFYEQYF	TGTGCCAGCAGTGGGGCCGTCTTCTACGAGCAGTACTTC	TRBV28	TRBJ2-7	-	many	13
CASSLGDRVPSGANVLTF	TGTGCCAGCAGCTTAGGGGACAGGGTCCCCTCTGGGGCCAACGTCCTGACTTTC	TRBV11-2	TRBJ2-6	TRBD1	few	18
CASSRPGNTGELFF	TGTGCCAGCAGCCGCCCGGGCAACACCGGGGAGCTGTTTTTT	TRBV7-2	TRBJ2-2	-	many	14
CASRPRPGGYTEAFF	TGTGCCAGCCGTCCGAGGCCAGGGGGCTATACTGAAGCTTTCTTT	TRBV6-1	TRBJ1-1	TRBD1	few	15
CASSPQGEMSTEAFF	TGTGCCAGCAGTCCACAGGGGGAGATGAGCACTGAAGCTTTCTTT	TRBV28	TRBJ1-1	TRBD1	many	15
CASSLAGGTQPQHF	TGTGCCAGCAGCTTAGCCGGGGGAACTCAGCCCCAGCATTTT	TRBV7-8	TRBJ1-5	-	many	14
CASSLSPDRELYGYTF	TGTGCCAGCAGTCTGTCTCCGGACAGGGAACTCTATGGCTACACCTTC	TRBV6-1	TRBJ1-2	TRBD1	many	16
CASRASGTSWNTGELFF	TGTGCCAGCAGAGCCTCCGGGACTAGCTGGAACACCGGGGAGCTGTTTTTT	TRBV12-3/TRBV12-4	TRBJ2-2	TRBD2	-	17
CSAYKPPTANTEAFF	TGCAGTGCCTACAAGCCCCCAACAGCGAACACTGAAGCTTTCTTT	TRBV20-1	TRBJ1-1	-	-	15
CASSPFDGGLNTEAFF	TGTGCCAGCAGCCCCTTTGATGGAGGATTGAACACTGAAGCTTTCTTT	TRBV7-2	TRBJ1-1	-	many	16
CASSMQRTLPYEQYF	TGTGCCAGTAGTATGCAACGGACGCTCCCCTACGAGCAGTACTTC	TRBV19	TRBJ2-7	-	-	15
CSASRMGSTDTQYF	TGCAGTGCTAGTAGGATGGGGAGCACAGATACGCAGTATTTT	TRBV20-1	TRBJ2-3	-	-	14
CASSRQELTQYF	TGTGCCAGCAGCCGACAGGAGCTGACCCAGTACTTC	TRBV28	TRBJ2-5	-	many	12
CASGPVRETQYF	TGTGCTAGCGGACCCGTTAGGGAGACCCAGTACTTC	TRBV7-7	TRBJ2-5	-	many	12
CASSLWGSGANVLTF	TGTGCCAGCAGCTTGTGGGGCTCGGGGGCCAACGTCCTGACTTTC	TRBV5-6	TRBJ2-6	-	many	15
CASSLAYGLRADTEAFF	TGCGCCAGCAGCTTGGCCTATGGTCTAAGGGCGGACACTGAAGCTTTCTTT	TRBV5-1	TRBJ1-1	-	few	17
CASSKDRARGYTF	TGCGCCAGCAGCAAGGACAGGGCTCGTGGCTACACCTTC	TRBV5-1	TRBJ1-2	TRBD1	few	13
CSAPRGMDQPQHF	TGCAGTGCCCCGCGTGGAATGGATCAGCCCCAGCATTTT	TRBV20-1	TRBJ1-5	-	few	13
CASSPHARGRDLATDTQYF	TGTGCCAGCAGCCCTCACGCCCGCGGCAGGGACCTTGCCACAGATACGCAGTATTTT	TRBV7-9	TRBJ2-3	-	few	19
CASSQALTRRGAKRGEKLFF	TGTGCCAGCAGCCAAGCTCTAACAAGAAGAGGGGCCAAACGAGGTGAAAAACTGTTTTTT	TRBV3-1	TRBJ1-4	-	-	20